Following are 4 T cell receptor beta chains from one sample sequenced in a study of T cells in Graves' hyperthyroidism and ophthalmopathy. Amplification of TCR beta CDR3 regions used RNA as the template. Using the HTBI primer set, a first-round RT-PCR was run on the TCR CDR3. MiXCR, applied by TCRdb to the multiplex PCR reads, yields one record per CDR3 protein. This table holds about 400,000 distinct CDR3 sequences, approximately 15% found once. Sequences were obtained from blood. These TCRs come from a woman younger than 35 with Graves' hyperthyroidism.

Points on this clonotype: Just one base apart from a much larger clone, this may be a read error. This sequence joins TRBV10-3 and TRBJ2-2; the D is unclear. V was shortened by 3 bases and J by 6 bases, with 11 bases between the two germline ends. This CDR3 is 14 amino acids long. Germline V gives CDR1 ENHRY, CDR2 SYGVKD. The CDR3 DNA is TGTGCCATCAGTGAACGTTGGGCAGCCGGGGAGCTGTTTTTT. Translation gives CAISERWAAGELFF.

Ten or more counts support this clonotype. The V gene is TRBV12-3 or TRBV12-4, the J gene TRBJ1-5; no reliable D call. Trimming left V 3 bases short and J 5 bases short, with 8 bases between. CDR3 size: 13 residues. The CDR3 sequence: CASSLTADQPQHF. In DNA form, the CDR3 reads TGTGCCAGCAGTTTGACCGCGGATCAGCCCCAGCATTTT.

The V gene is TRBV15, the J gene TRBJ1-1; D call uncertain. The V gene lost 3 bases and the J gene lost 5 bases, with 13 bases spanning the gap. Per germline, CDR1 LNHNV and CDR2 YYDKDF (reference sequence). The CDR3 has 14 amino acids. Here the CDR3 reads CATSSERRTTEAFF. CDR3 coding DNA: TGTGCCACCAGCAGTGAGAGACGGACTACTGAAGCTTTCTTT. The full variable domain, rest sourced from reference TRBV15 and TRBJ1-1, is DAMVIQNPRYQVTQFGKPVTLSCSQTLNHNVMYWYQQKSSQAPKLLFHYYDKDFNNEADTPDNFQSRRPNTSFCFLDIRSPGLGDTAMYLCATSSERRTTEAFFGQGTRLTVV.

This clonotype was picked up a small number of times. The chain is built from TRBV19 and TRBJ1-4, with D perhaps matching TRBD1 (5 bases). Germline V CDR1 and CDR2: LNHDA, SQIVND (reference sequence). The CDR3 has 14 amino acids. V gave up 5 bases and J gave up 7 bases, with 14 bases separating them. The CDR3 here is CASSYPGVGEKLFF. The CDR3 coding sequence is TGTGCCAGTAGTTATCCGGGGGTAGGTGAAAAACTGTTTTTT.